Listed below are T cell receptor beta chains from one sample, sequenced in a study of T cells in localized non-small cell lung cancer. Produced via immunoSEQ multiplex PCR; TCRdb's table is partial and in-frame only. This sample yields just under 30,000 clones, of which about 88% are seen a single time; under 13% belongs to the top ten. Material: peripheral blood, obtained before any cancer treatment. The receptor set was obtained from a woman aged 40 to 75 with stage I lung adenocarcinoma. The CDR3 runs from the conserved cysteine through the conserved F or W. A D gene is named only where the DNA matches it firmly. The listing skips clone size in some rows; elsewhere it reads once, few, many or a size class.

abundance: .
j_gene: TRBJ2-7
v_gene: TRBV28
d_gene: TRBD1
CDR3nt: TGTGCCACCCGAAGGACAGGCCTCTCCTACGAGCAGTACTTC
CDR3aa: CATRRTGLSYEQYF

abundance: .
j_gene: TRBJ1-4
v_gene: TRBV7-2
d_gene: .
CDR3nt: TGTGCCAGCAGCTTACTCGCACCAACTAATGAAAAACTGTTTTTT
CDR3aa: CASSLLAPTNEKLFF

abundance: .
j_gene: TRBJ1-1
v_gene: TRBV2
d_gene: .
CDR3nt: TGTGCCAGCAGTGAGTGGGGCGGGGAAGCTTTCTTT
CDR3aa: CASSEWGGEAFF

abundance: .
j_gene: TRBJ2-1
v_gene: TRBV4-1
d_gene: TRBD2
CDR3nt: TGCGCCAGCAGCCAAGGAAGGCGGATAGCGGGAGGGCCCAACAATGAGCAGTTCTTC
CDR3aa: CASSQGRRIAGGPNNEQFF

abundance: .
j_gene: TRBJ2-2
v_gene: TRBV7-3
d_gene: .
CDR3nt: TGTGCCAGCAGCTTACCGGGGGCCGGGGAGCTGTTTTTT
CDR3aa: CASSLPGAGELFF

abundance: .
j_gene: TRBJ2-7
v_gene: TRBV19
d_gene: .
CDR3nt: TGTGCCAGTAGTACCGGTGGGCCCTACGAGCAGTACTTC
CDR3aa: CASSTGGPYEQYF

abundance: once
j_gene: TRBJ1-2
v_gene: TRBV5-4
d_gene: .
CDR3nt: TGTGCCAGCAGCGTCATCAGGGGAATAGAGTATGGCTACACCTTC
CDR3aa: CASSVIRGIEYGYTF

abundance: .
j_gene: TRBJ2-7
v_gene: TRBV7-9
d_gene: TRBD1
CDR3nt: TGTGCCAGCAGCCTAACCGAACAGGGGACCTACGAGCAGTACTTC
CDR3aa: CASSLTEQGTYEQYF

abundance: .
j_gene: TRBJ2-5
v_gene: TRBV28
d_gene: TRBD2
CDR3nt: TGTGCCAGCAACAGAGCCGGGACTAGCGGGAGGTTCGGGGTGACCCAGTACTTC
CDR3aa: CASNRAGTSGRFGVTQYF

abundance: once
j_gene: TRBJ1-3
v_gene: TRBV7-3
d_gene: TRBD1
CDR3nt: TGTGCCAGCAGCCAGGGGACAGGGGGAAACACCATATATTTT
CDR3aa: CASSQGTGGNTIYF

abundance: .
j_gene: TRBJ2-1
v_gene: TRBV19
d_gene: .
CDR3nt: TGTGCCAGTAGACAGGCTGTGGCCAATGAGCAGTTCTTC
CDR3aa: CASRQAVANEQFF

abundance: few
j_gene: TRBJ1-1
v_gene: TRBV5-4
d_gene: TRBD1
CDR3nt: TGTGCCAGCAGCTTATATGGGGACAGGTTCGTTATTGGCGTAAAGGCTTTCTTT
CDR3aa: CASSLYGDRFVIGVKAFF

abundance: .
j_gene: TRBJ2-7
v_gene: TRBV5-6
d_gene: .
CDR3nt: TGTGCCAGCAGCTCGATAGGGGGAATCCCCTACGAGCAGTACTTC
CDR3aa: CASSSIGGIPYEQYF

abundance: .
j_gene: TRBJ2-7
v_gene: TRBV5-4
d_gene: .
CDR3nt: TGTGCCAGCAGGAGAGAGGGACGGGCTGGGTACGAGCAGTACTTC
CDR3aa: CASRREGRAGYEQYF

abundance: once
j_gene: TRBJ2-2
v_gene: TRBV5-4
d_gene: .
CDR3nt: TGTGCCAGCAGGGAGAACACCGGGGAGCTGTTTTTT
CDR3aa: CASRENTGELFF

abundance: .
j_gene: TRBJ2-7
v_gene: TRBV7-9
d_gene: .
CDR3nt: TGTGCCAGCAGCAGGGACGGTACCTACGAGCAGTACTTC
CDR3aa: CASSRDGTYEQYF

abundance: .
j_gene: TRBJ1-2
v_gene: TRBV7-2
d_gene: TRBD1
CDR3nt: TGTGCCAGCAGCCTGGGACAGGCCCGAGCTAACTATGGCTACACCTTC
CDR3aa: CASSLGQARANYGYTF

abundance: .
j_gene: TRBJ1-2
v_gene: TRBV4-2
d_gene: TRBD1
CDR3nt: TGTGCCAGCAGCCAACTGACCGGGACAGGGGGAGATGGCTACACCTTC
CDR3aa: CASSQLTGTGGDGYTF

abundance: .
j_gene: TRBJ2-7
v_gene: TRBV11-2
d_gene: .
CDR3nt: TGTGCCAGCAGCCTCTTCTATAGCGGAAAGGCCTACGAGCAGTACTTC
CDR3aa: CASSLFYSGKAYEQYF

abundance: .
j_gene: TRBJ2-1
v_gene: TRBV11-2
d_gene: TRBD2
CDR3nt: TGTGCCAGCAGCTCGAGACTAGCGGGGGGGCCGATCAATGAGCAGTTCTTC
CDR3aa: CASSSRLAGGPINEQFF

abundance: .
j_gene: TRBJ2-7
v_gene: TRBV4-1
d_gene: .
CDR3nt: TGCGCCAGCAGCCAAGCGAACAGCTACGAGCAGTACTTC
CDR3aa: CASSQANSYEQYF

abundance: few
j_gene: TRBJ2-1
v_gene: TRBV19
d_gene: TRBD2
CDR3nt: TGTGCCAGTAGTTATACTAGCGGGGGGGAGCAGTTCTTC
CDR3aa: CASSYTSGGEQFF

abundance: .
j_gene: TRBJ1-5
v_gene: TRBV27
d_gene: .
CDR3nt: TGTGCCAGCAGTTTACGAGGGGTAGATCAGCCCCAGCATTTT
CDR3aa: CASSLRGVDQPQHF

abundance: .
j_gene: TRBJ2-7
v_gene: TRBV18
d_gene: .
CDR3nt: TGTGCCAGCTCACCGGGATCTTCCTACGAGCAGTACTTC
CDR3aa: CASSPGSSYEQYF

abundance: .
j_gene: TRBJ1-4
v_gene: TRBV2
d_gene: .
CDR3nt: TGTGCCAGCAGTGCAGAGGGGCGGGAAGAAAAACTGTTTTTT
CDR3aa: CASSAEGREEKLFF

abundance: few
j_gene: TRBJ1-5
v_gene: TRBV5-8
d_gene: TRBD1
CDR3nt: TGTGCCAGCAGCTTGGGACAGGGAGGCGAGGCCCAGCATTTT
CDR3aa: CASSLGQGGEAQHF

abundance: .
j_gene: TRBJ1-6
v_gene: TRBV6-6
d_gene: TRBD1
CDR3nt: TGTGCCAGCAGTCAACAGGGGGCGAGGTCACCCCTCCACTTT
CDR3aa: CASSQQGARSPLHF

abundance: .
j_gene: TRBJ1-6
v_gene: TRBV4-2
d_gene: .
CDR3nt: TGTGCCAGCAGCCAAGGGCTCGGGGGGTCTAATTCACCCCTCCACTTT
CDR3aa: CASSQGLGGSNSPLHF

abundance: .
j_gene: TRBJ1-6
v_gene: TRBV6-4
d_gene: .
CDR3nt: TGTGCCAGCAGTGATACACTACGGAATTCACCCCTCCACTTT
CDR3aa: CASSDTLRNSPLHF